The 30 T cell receptor beta chains below come from one sample, sequenced in a study of chemoradiotherapy in HPV16-positive cancers (dated by TCRdb to 2022 to 2024). The protocol used for the library was the immunoSEQ multiplex PCR assay. Not all clones reach the TCRdb copy of this immuneACCESS table, which keeps in-frame sequences only. Checked studies attribute under half of the gap to unresolved V genes and leave the rest unexplained. The sample data list roughly 13,000 clones, and roughly 63% of these were observed just once. Roughly 19% of the sample belongs to the ten largest clones. Collection of the sample occurred from a patient who underwent chemoradiotherapy. The origin of the receptors is a human donor with HPV-associated anogenital cancer.

J is TRBJ1-2 and V is TRBV4-3; TRBD1 agrees at 7 bases. This CDR3 is 18 amino acids long. Germline V lookup: CDR1 LGHNA, CDR2 YSLEER. V lost 1 base and J lost 2; bases outside the gene matches: 13. CDR3 nucleotide sequence: TGCGCCAGCAGCCAAGTCAGGGGGGGCCCAACTGCCAACTATGGCTACACCTTC. This gives the protein CASSQVRGGPTANYGYTF.

This clone showed up just a few times. The V gene is TRBV30, the J gene TRBJ2-5, with D possibly being TRBD1 (6 bases). Germline CDR1 reads GTSNPN; CDR2 reads SVGIG (reference sequence). V was trimmed by 1 base and J by 10 bases, leaving 16 bases between them. This CDR3 region has 13 residues. The DNA for the CDR3 is TGTGCCTGGAGTGGAGGGAAGAACAGGGTCCAGTACTTC. Translated: CAWSGGKNRVQYF.

In its sample, this clone was seen once. This sequence joins TRBV7-6 and TRBJ1-6; the D gene is possibly TRBD1 (6 bases). There are 15 residues in the CDR3. Trimming cost V 1 base and J 9 bases, with 13 bases left between them. The germline gives CDR1 SGHVS, CDR2 FNYEAQ. The CDR3 DNA reads as TGTGCCAGCAGCTTAGGGACGGGGGCGGCTTCACCCCTCCACTTT. Its translation is CASSLGTGAASPLHF.

The chain combines TRBV27 with TRBJ1-2; 12 bases are a match to TRBD1. The CDR3 spans 16 residues. Germline assignment: CDR1 MNHEY and CDR2 SMNVEV (reference sequence). With V trimmed by 4 bases and J by 8 bases, 11 bases remained unmatched. CDR3 sequence (DNA): TGTGCCAGCAGTTCTAAACCCTCCGGGACAGGGGGCGGCTACACCTTC. Encoded protein: CASSSKPSGTGGGYTF.

The V gene is TRBV11-2, the J gene TRBJ1-3; D might be TRBD1 (5 bases). The CDR3 spans 17 residues. CDR1 and CDR2 (germline): SGHAT, FQNNGV. V was clipped by 0 bases and J by 0 bases, with 12 bases between them. The DNA for the CDR3 is TGTGCCAGCAGCTTAGATGGGGGGACCGTCTCTGGAAACACCATATATTTT. It codes for CASSLDGGTVSGNTIYF.

This sequence joins TRBV28 and TRBJ2-3; 12 bases align to TRBD2. CDR3 length: 16 amino acids. Germline V gene data show CDR1 as MDHEN and CDR2 as SYDVKM. V shed 5 bases and J 2 bases; nucleotides not matched to a gene: 5. The CDR3 protein is CASSLTSGGYTDTQYF. The CDR3, as DNA: TGTGCCAGCAGTCTGACTAGCGGGGGATACACAGATACGCAGTATTTT.

The chain employs TRBV5-1 and TRBJ2-3, with a tentative D call TRBD1 (5 bases). Trimming left V 7 bases short and J 0 bases short, with 15 bases between. Germline V gene lookup returns CDR1 SGHRS and CDR2 YFSETQ. The CDR3 sequence is 15 residues long. The CDR3 loop is CASRTSGPSTDTQYF. The CDR3 DNA reads TGCGCCAGCCGAACATCAGGGCCGAGCACAGATACGCAGTATTTT.

This clone was observed a single time. The chain is built from TRBV7-2 and TRBJ1-2; the D gene is possibly TRBD1 (5 bases). Germline CDR1 and CDR2: SGHTA and FQGNSA. The V and J ends lost 3 bases and 8 bases respectively, with 10 bases between them. There are 12 residues in the CDR3. CDR3 DNA sequence: TGTGCCAGCAGCTTTGGGGGTTGGGGCTACACCTTC. Residues: CASSFGGWGYTF.

The chain combines TRBV4-1 with TRBJ2-7; D is perhaps TRBD2 (5 bases). Germline values: CDR1 MGHRA, CDR2 YSYEKL. V shed 1 base and J shed 0 bases, with 13 bases lying between them. This CDR3 is built from 16 residues. The CDR3 DNA reads TGCGCCAGCAGCCAAGGGCGGGCGTATTCCTCCTACGAGCAGTACTTC. Its protein is CASSQGRAYSSYEQYF.

This chain links TRBV6-5 with TRBJ2-3; D may be TRBD2 (7 bases). Trimming took 0 bases from V and 12 from J, leaving 13 bases between them. The CDR3 has 13 amino acids. Germline CDR1 is MNHEY and CDR2 is SVGAGI. The DNA of the CDR3 is TGTGCCAGCAGTTACTCGGGGGGGCTCCCCCAGTATTTT. Translated, it gives CASSYSGGLPQYF.

This clone was detected only once. The chain carries TRBV11-3 and TRBJ1-1, with 8 bases identical to TRBD1. The CDR3 length is 14 residues. Germline V gene lookup returns CDR1 SGHNT and CDR2 YENEEA. V was clipped by 5 bases and J by 5 bases; unmatched bases: 7. The CDR3 sequence: CASSPRQGSTEAFF. CDR3 DNA sequence: TGTGCCAGCAGCCCGCGACAGGGGTCGACTGAAGCTTTCTTT.

This rearrangement joins TRBV7-9 to TRBJ2-1, with D perhaps TRBD1 (6 bases). V lost 5 bases to trimming and J lost 14 bases, with 19 bases between them. This CDR3 has 13 residues. Germline V gives CDR1 SEHNR, CDR2 FQNEAQ (reference sequence). CDR3 in amino acids: CASSRAEGQGKFF. DNA for the CDR3: TGTGCCAGCAGCCGTGCCGAGGGGCAGGGGAAGTTCTTC.

The chain links TRBV7-9 to TRBJ1-1, with unresolved D. The germline V and J ends were trimmed by 1 base and 2 bases, with 5 bases remaining between them. The germline gives CDR1 SEHNR, CDR2 FQNEAQ (reference sequence). This CDR3 spans 13 amino acids. The CDR3 reads CASSLVANTEAFF. As DNA, the CDR3 is TGTGCCAGCAGCTTAGTGGCTAACACTGAAGCTTTCTTT.

The chain is built from TRBV27 and TRBJ1-2; D is ambiguous. The length of the CDR3 is 13 residues. Germline values: CDR1 MNHEY, CDR2 SMNVEV (reference sequence). V shed 5 bases and J shed 0 bases, with 7 bases lying between them. The CDR3 sequence is CASSANSNYGYTF. For the CDR3, the DNA is TGTGCCAGCAGTGCGAACTCTAACTATGGCTACACCTTC.

This clone came up a few times. The chain recombines TRBV25-1 with TRBJ2-7; the D is unclear. The length of the CDR3 is 12 residues. V was cut by 11 bases and J by 6 bases, with 17 bases left in between. CDR1 is MGHDK and CDR2 is SYGVNS in the germline V gene. DNA of the CDR3: TGTGCCGGGTCGTCCCCGTCCGGCGAGCAGTACTTC. Its protein product is CAGSSPSGEQYF.

This chain joins TRBV19 and TRBJ2-7, with TRBD1 as a possible D gene (6 bases). Germline values: CDR1 LNHDA, CDR2 SQIVND (reference sequence). V lost 1 base and J 3 bases, leaving 13 bases between the germline ends. The CDR3 totals 15 residues. The CDR3, as DNA: TGTGCCAGTAGTATAGGGCAGGGGATTTTCTACGAGCAGTACTTC. Translation gives CASSIGQGIFYEQYF.

This clone was observed a few times. V and J are TRBV5-1 and TRBJ1-2, with D perhaps TRBD1 (5 bases). The length of the CDR3 is 15 residues. Trimming removed 4 bases from V and 2 bases from J, with 15 bases in between. CDR1 is SGHRS, CDR2 YFSETQ, per germline. The CDR3 here is CASSTGDGANYGYTF. The CDR3 coding sequence is TGCGCCAGCAGCACCGGGGACGGAGCGAACTATGGCTACACCTTC.

This chain joins TRBV10-3 and TRBJ1-3; D remains unclear. The CDR3 has 13 amino acids. Germline CDR1 is ENHRY and CDR2 is SYGVKD. Trimming pared 8 bases from V and 4 bases from J, leaving 12 bases between. CDR3 bases: TGTGCCATCTCGGCGGGTGAGGGAAACACCATATATTTT. It translates to CAISAGEGNTIYF.

This rearrangement joins TRBV19 to TRBJ1-2; 10 positions agree with TRBD1. V shed 4 bases and J 5 bases; nucleotides not matched to a gene: 7. Germline assignment: CDR1 LNHDA and CDR2 SQIVND (reference sequence). The CDR3 totals 15 residues. As DNA, the CDR3 is TGTGCCAGTAGTAGACCGGGACAGGGGATTTATGGCTACACCTTC. Its translation: CASSRPGQGIYGYTF.

This clone appeared a few times. This sequence joins TRBV4-3 and TRBJ2-2, with D unclear. The CDR3 has 13 residues. Germline V lookup: CDR1 LGHNA, CDR2 YSLEER. Trimming pared 0 bases from V and 2 bases from J, leaving 1 base between. This chain's CDR3 is CASSQDNTGELFF. The CDR3 DNA sequence: TGCGCCAGCAGCCAAGATAACACCGGGGAGCTGTTTTTT.

A single count supports this clone. The chain carries TRBV11-2 and TRBJ2-5; TRBD2 matches 9 bases. The end of the DNA aligns better with TRBJ2-7, so the J call may be wrong. CDR1 is SGHAT, CDR2 FQNNGV, per germline. This CDR3 has 17 amino acids. The CDR3 nucleotides read TGTGCCAGCAGCTTCTCAGCGGGGGGTGGGAGCTCCTACGAGCAGTACTTC. This translates into CASSFSAGGGSSYEQYF.

The chain couples TRBV7-9 to TRBJ2-7, with TRBD1 as a possible D gene (6 bases). The CDR3 totals 14 residues. Trimming left V 3 bases short and J 6 bases short, with 15 bases between. CDR1 is SEHNR, CDR2 FQNEAQ, per germline (reference sequence). In nucleotides, the CDR3 is TGTGCCAGCAGCTTTACTTCGACAGGCGCCGAGCAGTACTTC. This translates into CASSFTSTGAEQYF.

The J gene is TRBJ1-2, the V gene TRBV7-2; 8 bases match TRBD1. This CDR3 is 15 amino acids long. Trimming cost V 7 bases and J 4 bases; bases outside gene matches: 11. Germline values: CDR1 SGHTA, CDR2 FQGNSA. CDR3 sequence reads: CASIRSTGETYGYTF. As DNA, the CDR3 is TGTGCCAGCATCCGATCGACAGGGGAAACCTATGGCTACACCTTC.

This clone was detected once. The CDR3 sequence is CASSQVEGAANYGYTF. DNA for the CDR3: TGCGCCAGCAGCCAAGTAGAAGGGGCCGCTAACTATGGCTACACCTTC. The genes are TRBV4-1 and TRBJ1-2, with D maybe TRBD1 (5 bases). The CDR3 runs 16 residues. V was shortened by 1 base and J by 0 bases, with 12 bases between the two germline ends. The germline V gene encodes CDR1 MGHRA and CDR2 YSYEKL.

The V gene is TRBV5-1, the J gene TRBJ1-1, with D perhaps TRBD1 (5 bases). The V and J ends lost 1 base and 3 bases respectively, with 10 bases between them. Germline V gene sequence: CDR1 SGHRS, CDR2 YFSETQ. This CDR3 has 14 amino acids. The CDR3 coding sequence is TGCGCCAGCAGCTTGTCAGGGTGGGACACTGAAGCTTTCTTT. Protein product: CASSLSGWDTEAFF. The whole variable domain, filled in from reference TRBV5-1 and TRBJ1-1, reads KAGVTQTPRYLIKTRGQQVTLSCSPISGHRSVSWYQQTPGQGLQFLFEYFSETQRNKGNFPGRFSGRQFSNSRSEMNVSTLELGDSALYLCASSLSGWDTEAFFGQGTRLTVV.

The chain recombines TRBV2 with TRBJ1-2; D unresolved. V was trimmed by 7 bases and J by 5 bases, leaving 26 bases between them. CDR1 and CDR2 from the germline V gene are SNHLY and FYNNEI. CDR3 length: 17 residues. The CDR3 spells CASIERVMQAVRYGYTF. The DNA of the CDR3 is TGTGCCAGCATCGAGCGCGTGATGCAGGCAGTACGGTATGGCTACACCTTC.

The chain links TRBV6-5 to TRBJ2-7, with TRBD2 identical over 9 bases. V dropped 2 bases and J dropped 5; count of bases not matched to a gene: 7. Germline V lookup: CDR1 MNHEY, CDR2 SVGAGI. This CDR3 is 15 amino acids long. The CDR3 DNA is TGTGCCAGCAGTTACGGGGCGGGGGGGCCCAACGAGCAGTACTTC. Translating gives CASSYGAGGPNEQYF.

This chain connects TRBV19 to TRBJ1-2, with no clear D. V dropped 3 bases and J dropped 2 bases, with 7 bases sitting between them. Germline CDR1 and CDR2: LNHDA and SQIVND (reference sequence). The CDR3 loop spans 13 amino acids. CDR3 DNA: TGTGCCAGTAGTATCTACGGCAACTATGGCTACACCTTC. Its protein product is CASSIYGNYGYTF.

The V call is TRBV2, the J call TRBJ2-7; D perhaps matches TRBD1 (5 bases). The CDR3 is 14 amino acids. The V end lost 4 bases, the J end lost 6 bases, and 16 bases lay between the germline ends. CDR1 SNHLY and CDR2 FYNNEI come from the germline V gene. The CDR3 region is CASSVTQVFPEQYF. CDR3 nucleotides: TGTGCCAGCAGTGTCACACAGGTCTTTCCCGAGCAGTACTTC. Full variable domain (remainder filled in from reference TRBV2 and TRBJ2-7): EPEVTQTPSHQVTQMGQEVILRCVPISNHLYFYWYRQILGQKVEFLVSFYNNEISEKSEIFDDQFSVERPDGSNFTLKIRSTKLEDSAMYFCASSVTQVFPEQYFGPGTRLTVT.

The chain has TRBV4-1 and TRBJ2-7; 8 bases are shared with TRBD1. After removal of 0 bases from V and 6 bases from J, the junction contained 10 bases not matched to a gene. CDR1 MGHRA and CDR2 YSYEKL come from the germline V gene. The CDR3 covers 16 residues. The CDR3 is CASSQDSAGGSGEQYF. The CDR3 DNA is TGCGCCAGCAGCCAAGATTCTGCAGGGGGCTCTGGCGAGCAGTACTTC.